The clone carrying this TCR beta chain was recorded at least ten times. Its antigen remains unidentified. Trimming pared 3 bases from V and 5 bases from J, leaving 13 bases between. CDR3 length: 13 amino acids. The germline V gene has CDR1 DFQATT and CDR2 SNEGSKA (reference sequence). Unique molecular identifiers were incorporated during preparation of the TCRbeta library. TCRdb re-called the PCR reads with MiXCR, one entry per CDR3 protein. The profile shows 40,000 to 55,000 distinct CDR3 sequences, about 5% of them singletons. This sample stems from a study of T-cell reconstitution after alpha-beta-depleted transplantation in children. General study results and limits: Hyperexpanded clones declined; after one year, newly produced T cells mostly supplied diversity.

Material: PBMCs, mostly from graft donor cells, obtained 60 days after TCRalphabeta/CD19-depleted stem cell transplant. This clonotype originated in a female patient under 10 years old who had a stem cell transplant for aplastic anemia, so the T cells may come from the graft donor. The chain employs TRBV20-1 and TRBJ2-5, with D possibly TRBD1 on 5 matching bases. CDR3 in DNA: TGCAGTGCTAGTCCGACAGTTCGGGAGACCCAGTACTTC. Its protein is CSASPTVRETQYF.